These 29 T cell receptor beta chains were sequenced from one sample in a study of cytomegalovirus exposure and HLA in healthy donors. The study ran its PCR with 60 Vbeta and 13 Jbeta primers. The protocol was immunoSEQ multiplex PCR, while the TCRdb copy is restricted to in-frame clones and leaves out a portion. The table shows some 80,000 clones, with approximately 78% occurring only once. The specimen was PBMCs. The receptors shown here come from a middle-aged man in good health and CMV-seronegative.

The chain is built from TRBV7-2 and TRBJ1-1; 9 bases are shared with TRBD1. CDR3 length: 16 residues. Trimming removed 5 bases from V and 5 bases from J; junction bases left unmatched: 12. Germline assignment: CDR1 SGHTA and CDR2 FQGNSA. This CDR3 reads CASSILDPTGGTEAFF. The CDR3 bases are TGTGCCAGCAGCATTTTGGACCCGACAGGGGGGACTGAAGCTTTCTTT.

V gene TRBV4-2 combines with J gene TRBJ2-7; D is possibly TRBD2 (6 bases). The V and J ends lost 4 bases and 0 bases respectively, with 13 bases between them. Germline CDR1 and CDR2: LGHNA and YNFKEQ. There are 15 residues in the CDR3. The DNA for the CDR3 is TGTGCCAGCAGCCCCTCGGCGGGGAGCTCCTACGAGCAGTACTTC. Translation gives CASSPSAGSSYEQYF.

CDR3 loop: CSVSIAGGPDTQYF. CDR3 coding DNA: TGCAGCGTTTCGATAGCGGGGGGGCCGGATACGCAGTATTTT. The gene calls are TRBV29-1 and TRBJ2-3; 11 bases are shared with TRBD2. V shed 5 bases and J 6 bases; nucleotides not matched to a gene: 7. The CDR3 runs 14 residues. CDR1 SQVTM and CDR2 ANQGSEA come from the germline V gene.

This rearrangement joins TRBV7-9 to TRBJ2-7; 10 nucleotides line up with TRBD1. V was clipped by 6 bases and J by 6 bases; unmatched bases: 8. This CDR3 comprises 14 residues. Germline lookup yields CDR1 SEHNR and CDR2 FQNEAQ (reference sequence). Here the CDR3 reads CASSPGQGSSEQYF. In DNA form, the CDR3 reads TGTGCCAGCAGTCCGGGACAGGGGTCATCCGAGCAGTACTTC.

This chain connects TRBV11-3 to TRBJ1-1; D ambiguous. Trimming left V 1 base short and J 4 bases short, with 7 bases between. The germline V gene encodes CDR1 SGHNT and CDR2 YENEEA. This CDR3 is built from 13 residues. The CDR3 nucleotides read TGTGCCAGCAGCTTAGGGGCGGGCACTGAAGCTTTCTTT. Translating gives CASSLGAGTEAFF.

This chain connects TRBV30 to TRBJ1-2; 7 positions match TRBD1. Germline lookup yields CDR1 GTSNPN and CDR2 SVGIG (reference sequence). The CDR3 runs 11 residues. J was trimmed by 7 bases and V by 4 bases; bases with no gene match: 3. CDR3 nucleotide sequence: TGTGCCTGGATGAGGGGGCGTGGCTACACCTTC. Translation: CAWMRGRGYTF.

The CDR3 loop reads CASSSAPDRVDTIYF. As DNA, the CDR3 is TGCGCCAGCAGCTCCGCTCCGGACAGGGTGGACACCATATATTTT. The chain joins TRBV5-1 to TRBJ1-3, with 8 bases lining up with TRBD1. V dropped 3 bases and J dropped 8; count of bases not matched to a gene: 10. CDR3 length: 15 amino acids. The germline V gene encodes CDR1 SGHRS and CDR2 YFSETQ.

This clone was observed once. One junction end does not reproduce the germline sequence, and a read error may be involved. CDR3 in DNA: TGCGCCAGCAGCTTGGGAGGGGGCTACGGGCAGTACTTC. This sequence encodes CASSLGGGYGQYF. The chain has TRBV5-1 and TRBJ2-7; 7 bases match TRBD1. CDR3 length: 13 residues. Per germline, CDR1 SGHRS and CDR2 YFSETQ.

The genes are TRBV7-3 and TRBJ2-4; 10 positions agree with TRBD2. This CDR3 comprises 16 residues. After removal of 2 bases from V and 6 bases from J, the junction contained 7 bases not matched to a gene. The germline CDR1 and CDR2 sequences are SGHTA and FQGTGA. The CDR3 DNA follows: TGTGCCAGCAGCTTATGGGCTAGCGGGGGTGGAAACATTCAGTACTTC. It encodes CASSLWASGGGNIQYF.

The chain carries TRBV5-1 and TRBJ2-5, with a possible D match to TRBD2 (5 bases). The CDR3 loop spans 13 amino acids. Between the trimmed V and J ends, which lost 1 base and 3 bases, there was a span of 7 bases. Germline V gene lookup returns CDR1 SGHRS and CDR2 YFSETQ. CDR3 nucleotide sequence: TGCGCCAGCAGCTTGAGCGGAAAAGAGACCCAGTACTTC. Its protein product is CASSLSGKETQYF.

The chain couples TRBV2 to TRBJ2-3; 11 nucleotides align to TRBD2. The V gene end was trimmed by 7 bases and the J gene end by 2 bases; junction bases not matched to a gene: 5. CDR3 length equals 15 residues. The germline CDR1 and CDR2 sequences are SNHLY and FYNNEI. This chain's CDR3 is CASNRLAGYTDTQYF. CDR3 DNA sequence: TGTGCCAGCAATCGACTAGCGGGGTACACAGATACGCAGTATTTT.

This chain connects TRBV4-1 to TRBJ1-1, with 7 bases that match TRBD1. This CDR3 is built from 15 residues. The J segment lost 8 bases and the V segment lost 3 bases, leaving 12 bases of the junction unmatched. CDR1 and CDR2 from the germline V gene are MGHRA and YSYEKL. The CDR3 nucleotides are TGCGCCAGCAGCCACCCAGACAGGGCAGGGTACGAAGCTTTCTTT. It encodes CASSHPDRAGYEAFF.

The chain links TRBV18 to TRBJ1-1; maybe TRBD1 (5 bases). This CDR3 is 16 amino acids long. V gave up 0 bases and J gave up 1 base, with 12 bases separating them. The germline CDR1 and CDR2 sequences are KGHSH and LQKENI. The CDR3 bases are TGTGCCAGCTCACCACCGGGTCTAACAGGGAACACTGAAGCTTTCTTT. Translated: CASSPPGLTGNTEAFF.

The rearrangement joins TRBV6-5 to TRBJ2-3; 8 bases are shared with TRBD1. With V trimmed by 10 bases and J by 2 bases, 5 bases remained unmatched. This CDR3 is 13 amino acids long. The germline V gene encodes CDR1 MNHEY and CDR2 SVGAGI. The CDR3 DNA reads TGTGCCACCAGACAGGGGTTCACAGATACGCAGTATTTT. Protein sequence: CATRQGFTDTQYF.

This sequence joins TRBV7-9 and TRBJ2-3; maybe TRBD2 (6 bases). From germline, CDR1 is SEHNR and CDR2 FQNEAQ (reference sequence). V was pared by 5 bases and J by 5 bases, with 8 bases between. CDR3 length: 12 amino acids. The CDR3 nucleotides are TGTGCCAGCAGCAGCGGGTTAGATACGCAGTATTTT. Translation gives CASSSGLDTQYF. Together with reference TRBV7-9 and TRBJ2-3, the CDR3 gives the full variable domain: DTGVSQNPRHKITKRGQNVTFRCDPISEHNRLYWYRQTLGQGPEFLTYFQNEAQLEKSRLLSDRFSAERPKGSFSTLEIQRTEQGDSAMYLCASSSGLDTQYFGPGTRLTVL.

The chain couples TRBV5-1 to TRBJ1-6; no clear D gene. CDR3 length equals 15 residues. The V end lost 0 bases, the J end lost 7 bases, and 11 bases lay between the germline ends. CDR1 SGHRS and CDR2 YFSETQ come from the germline V gene. Here the CDR3 DNA reads TGCGCCAGCAGCTTGGCTGCGCAACGCAATTCACCCCTCCACTTT. Its translation: CASSLAAQRNSPLHF.

The gene calls are TRBV6-5 and TRBJ1-2; possibly TRBD1 for D (6 bases). The CDR3 loop spans 16 amino acids. V was pared by 2 bases and J by 6 bases, with 19 bases between. Germline CDR1 reads MNHEY; CDR2 reads SVGAGI. The CDR3 nucleotides are TGTGCCAGCAGTTACAGGGTAGATGGGGGGGCTAATGGCTACACCTTC. It encodes CASSYRVDGGANGYTF.

The chain couples TRBV7-9 to TRBJ1-4, with a weak D call TRBD1 (6 bases). CDR1 is SEHNR, CDR2 FQNEAQ, per germline (reference sequence). The CDR3 is 15 residues long. The V end was cut by 5 bases, the J end by 3 bases, with 13 bases between. The CDR3 DNA reads TGTGCCAGCAGCACTAACAGGGCGGCTAATGAAAAACTGTTTTTT. This encodes CASSTNRAANEKLFF. The full variable domain, rest sourced from reference TRBV7-9 and TRBJ1-4, is DTGVSQNPRHKITKRGQNVTFRCDPISEHNRLYWYRQTLGQGPEFLTYFQNEAQLEKSRLLSDRFSAERPKGSFSTLEIQRTEQGDSAMYLCASSTNRAANEKLFFGSGTQLSVL.

This chain joins TRBV14 and TRBJ1-2; 7 bases line up with TRBD1. In germline, CDR1 is SGHDN, CDR2 FVKESK. With V trimmed by 3 bases and J by 8 bases, 24 bases remained unmatched. There are 19 residues in the CDR3. The CDR3, as DNA: TGTGCCAGCAGCCAGGCCCGGGGTCGTGGACCGAGGGGGCCGGGGGGCTACACCTTC. Encoded protein: CASSQARGRGPRGPGGYTF. The variable domain in full, with the rest retrieved from reference TRBV14 and TRBJ1-2, is EAGVTQFPSHSVIEKGQTVTLRCDPISGHDNLYWYRRVMGKEIKFLLHFVKESKQDESGMPNNRFLAERTGGTYSTLKVQPAELEDSGVYFCASSQARGRGPRGPGGYTFGSGTRLTVV.

The V call is TRBV27, the J call TRBJ2-3, with 8 bases matching TRBD1. V lost 3 bases, J lost 1 base, and 12 bases stayed unmatched. Germline lookup yields CDR1 MNHEY and CDR2 SMNVEV (reference sequence). This CDR3 is 18 amino acids long. The CDR3 here is CASSFLRSVTGGTDTQYF. The CDR3 nucleotides read TGTGCCAGCAGTTTTTTACGATCCGTGACAGGGGGCACAGATACGCAGTATTTT.

J is TRBJ1-6 and V is TRBV28; the match to TRBD1 covers 10 bases. The V segment lost 3 bases and the J segment 7 bases; nucleotides outside the gene matches: 6. The CDR3 contains 16 residues. CDR1 is MDHEN and CDR2 is SYDVKM in the germline V gene. CDR3 in amino acids: CASSLGPGQGNSPLHF. The CDR3 DNA follows: TGTGCCAGCAGTTTGGGACCGGGACAGGGGAATTCACCCCTCCACTTT.

In its sample, this clone was seen once. The chain carries TRBV6-5 and TRBJ1-1, with 7 bases fitting TRBD1. The CDR3 consists of 16 residues. Germline V gives CDR1 MNHEY, CDR2 SVGAGI. With V trimmed by 0 bases and J by 5 bases, 9 bases remained unmatched. Here the CDR3 reads CASSYSRGPGRTEAFF. CDR3 bases: TGTGCCAGCAGTTACTCGAGGGGGCCGGGCCGGACTGAAGCTTTCTTT.

This clone was seen a handful of times. This chain joins TRBV19 and TRBJ1-1; maybe TRBD1 (5 bases). CDR3 length: 14 residues. Trimming took 7 bases from V and 1 from J, leaving 13 bases between them. Germline V gene data show CDR1 as LNHDA and CDR2 as SQIVND (reference sequence). The CDR3 region has the DNA TGTGCCAGTAAACCGGGACTCCGGAACACTGAAGCTTTCTTT. Its translation is CASKPGLRNTEAFF.

This chain links TRBV28 with TRBJ1-2; weak D call: TRBD1 (5 bases). The CDR3 length is 13 residues. The V end was cut by 7 bases, the J end by 3 bases, with 12 bases between. CDR1 and CDR2 (germline): MDHEN, SYDVKM. The CDR3 loop is CASTNGGHYGYTF. The CDR3 nucleotides are TGTGCCAGCACCAACGGGGGACACTATGGCTACACCTTC.

The chain joins TRBV5-1 to TRBJ1-1; D ambiguous. Trimming shortened V by 1 base and J by 1 base, and 8 bases separated the two germline ends. The V gene's germline CDR1 is SGHRS and CDR2 YFSETQ. This CDR3 has 14 amino acids. The CDR3 is CASSLRPPNTEAFF. Here the CDR3 DNA reads TGCGCCAGCAGCTTGCGTCCCCCGAACACTGAAGCTTTCTTT.

This clone was seen just once. V and J are TRBV7-9 and TRBJ1-2; TRBD1 matches 8 bases. Germline-derived CDR1 and CDR2 are SEHNR and FQNEAQ (reference sequence). The CDR3 covers 15 residues. Trimming took 5 bases from V and 6 from J; bases not matched to a gene: 11. The CDR3 DNA reads TGTGCCAGCAGCCTACTTTGGGCAGGGGGCGATGGCTACACCTTC. It yields the protein CASSLLWAGGDGYTF.

The V gene is TRBV29-1, the J gene TRBJ2-3; 8 bases are shared with TRBD1. V gave up 6 bases and J gave up 0 bases; unmatched junction bases: 2. The CDR3 length is 13 residues. The germline CDR1 and CDR2 sequences are SQVTM and ANQGSEA. The CDR3 DNA sequence: TGCAGCGTGGGACAGGAGAGCACAGATACGCAGTATTTT. It codes for CSVGQESTDTQYF.

The chain recombines TRBV30 with TRBJ2-1; 7 nucleotides align to TRBD2. With 2 bases clipped from V and 2 bases from J, the junction kept 3 bases outside the gene matches. This CDR3 region has 14 residues. Germline CDR1 and CDR2: GTSNPN and SVGIG (reference sequence). CDR3 loop: CAWSWGGTYNEQFF. For the CDR3, the DNA is TGTGCCTGGAGTTGGGGGGGAACCTACAATGAGCAGTTCTTC.

This clone occurred a few times. V and J are TRBV7-9 and TRBJ2-3; D unclear. The CDR3 extends over 14 amino acids. Trimming took off 3 bases at V and 6 bases at J, with 13 bases between the two ends. Germline V gene lookup returns CDR1 SEHNR and CDR2 FQNEAQ (reference sequence). The CDR3: CASSFAMTSDTQYF. The CDR3 region has the DNA TGTGCCAGCAGCTTCGCGATGACATCCGATACGCAGTATTTT. Looking up the rest from reference TRBV7-9 and TRBJ2-3 gives the full variable domain: DTGVSQNPRHKITKRGQNVTFRCDPISEHNRLYWYRQTLGQGPEFLTYFQNEAQLEKSRLLSDRFSAERPKGSFSTLEIQRTEQGDSAMYLCASSFAMTSDTQYFGPGTRLTVL.